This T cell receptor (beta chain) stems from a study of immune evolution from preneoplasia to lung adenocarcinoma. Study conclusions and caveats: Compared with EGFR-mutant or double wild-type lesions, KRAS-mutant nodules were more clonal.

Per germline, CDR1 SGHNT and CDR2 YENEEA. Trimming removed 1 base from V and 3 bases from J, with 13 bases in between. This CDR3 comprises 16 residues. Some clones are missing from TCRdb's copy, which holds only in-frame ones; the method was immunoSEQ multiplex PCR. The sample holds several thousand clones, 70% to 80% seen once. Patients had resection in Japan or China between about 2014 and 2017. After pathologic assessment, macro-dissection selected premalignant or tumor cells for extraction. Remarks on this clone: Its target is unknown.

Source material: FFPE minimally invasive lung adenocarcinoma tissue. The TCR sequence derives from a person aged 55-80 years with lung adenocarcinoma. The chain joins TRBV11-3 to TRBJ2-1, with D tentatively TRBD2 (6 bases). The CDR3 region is CASSLVGGKNYNEQFF. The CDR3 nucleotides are TGTGCCAGCAGCTTAGTGGGCGGGAAAAACTACAATGAGCAGTTCTTC.